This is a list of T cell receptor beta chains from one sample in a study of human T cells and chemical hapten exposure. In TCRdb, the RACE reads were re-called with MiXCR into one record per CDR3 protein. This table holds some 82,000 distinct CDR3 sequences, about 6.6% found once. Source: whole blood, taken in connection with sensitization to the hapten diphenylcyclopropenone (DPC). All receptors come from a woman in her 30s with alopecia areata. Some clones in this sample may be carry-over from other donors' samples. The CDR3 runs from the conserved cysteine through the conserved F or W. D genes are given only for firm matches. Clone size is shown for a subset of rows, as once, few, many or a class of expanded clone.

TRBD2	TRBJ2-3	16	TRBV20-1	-	CSASRGVAGTSDTQYF	TGCAGTGCTAGCCGAGGAGTAGCGGGGACCTCCGATACGCAGTATTTT
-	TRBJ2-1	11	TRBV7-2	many	CASSGYNEQFF	TGTGCCAGCAGCGGCTACAATGAGCAGTTCTTC
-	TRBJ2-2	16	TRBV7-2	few	CASSSSGGANTGELFF	TGTGCCAGCAGCTCTTCAGGGGGGGCGAACACCGGGGAGCTGTTTTTT
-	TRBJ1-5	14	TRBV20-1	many	CSASVATSNQPQHF	TGCAGTGCTAGTGTAGCGACAAGCAATCAGCCCCAGCATTTT
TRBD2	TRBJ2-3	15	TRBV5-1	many	CASSWGLAITDTQYF	TGCGCCAGCAGCTGGGGACTAGCGATCACAGATACGCAGTATTTT
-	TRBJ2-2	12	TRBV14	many	CASSQDLGVLFF	TGTGCCAGCAGCCAAGATCTGGGAGTGCTGTTTTTT
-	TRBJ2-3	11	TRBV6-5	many	CASSYKQSVYF	TGTGCCAGCAGTTATAAACAGAGCGTGTATTTT
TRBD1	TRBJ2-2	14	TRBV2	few	CASRDRGDTGELFF	TGTGCCAGCCGGGACAGGGGGGACACCGGGGAGCTGTTTTTT
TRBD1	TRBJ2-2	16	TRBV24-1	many	CATSDSDRENTGELFF	TGTGCCACCAGTGACTCGGACAGGGAAAACACCGGGGAGCTGTTTTTT
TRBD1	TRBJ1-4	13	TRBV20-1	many	CSALGTGAEKLFF	TGCAGTGCCTTAGGGACAGGGGCCGAAAAACTGTTTTTT
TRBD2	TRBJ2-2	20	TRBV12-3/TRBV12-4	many	CASSSHPGTSGGQNTGELFF	TGTGCCAGCAGTTCTCACCCCGGGACTAGCGGGGGTCAGAACACCGGGGAGCTGTTTTTT
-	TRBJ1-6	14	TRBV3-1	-	CASSHGREVSPLHF	TGTGCCAGCAGCCACGGGAGGGAGGTATCACCCCTCCACTTT
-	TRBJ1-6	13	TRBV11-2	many	CASSFRVDSPLHF	TGTGCCAGCAGCTTTAGGGTTGATTCACCCCTCCACTTT
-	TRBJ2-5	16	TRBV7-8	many	CASSLDLRGGGETQYF	TGTGCCAGCAGCTTAGACCTCCGGGGTGGGGGGGAGACCCAGTACTTC
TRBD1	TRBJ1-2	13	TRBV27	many	CASSTDRDYGYTF	TGTGCCAGCAGTACCGACAGGGATTATGGCTACACCTTC
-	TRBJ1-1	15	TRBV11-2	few	CASSVPGRMNTEAFF	TGTGCCAGCAGCGTCCCGGGACGCATGAACACTGAAGCTTTCTTT
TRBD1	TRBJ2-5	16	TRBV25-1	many	CASSGVQGQGGETQYF	TGTGCCAGCAGTGGAGTACAGGGACAGGGCGGAGAGACCCAGTACTTC
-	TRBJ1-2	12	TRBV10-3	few	CAITQTNYGYTF	TGTGCCATCACTCAAACGAACTATGGCTACACCTTC
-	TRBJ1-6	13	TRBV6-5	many	CASSYVGGTPLHF	TGTGCCAGCAGTTACGTTGGAGGGACGCCCCTCCACTTT
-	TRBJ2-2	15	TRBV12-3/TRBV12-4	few	CASSLRQADTGELFF	TGTGCCAGCAGTTTAAGGCAGGCCGACACCGGGGAGCTGTTTTTT
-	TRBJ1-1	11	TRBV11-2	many	CASSFDREAFF	TGTGCCAGCAGCTTTGACAGGGAAGCTTTCTTT
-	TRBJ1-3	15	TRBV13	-	CASRLTDYSGNTIYF	TGTGCCAGCAGGCTCACGGATTACTCTGGAAACACCATATATTTT
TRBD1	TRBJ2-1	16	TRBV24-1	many	CATRLSGTGPYNEQFF	TGTGCCACCAGACTCTCGGGGACAGGGCCCTACAATGAGCAGTTCTTC
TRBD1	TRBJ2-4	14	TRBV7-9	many	CASSRQGAPNIQYF	TGTGCCAGCAGCCGACAGGGGGCCCCGAACATTCAGTACTTC
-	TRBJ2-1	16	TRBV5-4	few	CASSRTGRGVYNEQFF	TGTGCCAGCAGCAGAACAGGGCGGGGTGTCTACAATGAGCAGTTCTTC
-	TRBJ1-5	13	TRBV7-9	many	CASSLNSNQPQHF	TGTGCCAGCAGCTTAAATAGCAATCAGCCCCAGCATTTT
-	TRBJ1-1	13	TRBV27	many	CASSLIRGSEAFF	TGTGCCAGCAGTTTAATCAGGGGATCTGAAGCTTTCTTT
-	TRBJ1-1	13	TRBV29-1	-	CSVERVTRSEAFF	TGCAGCGTTGAGAGGGTCACCCGAAGTGAAGCTTTCTTT
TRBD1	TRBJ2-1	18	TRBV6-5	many	CASSYSAHSTGEYNEQFF	TGTGCCAGCAGTTACTCAGCCCACTCGACAGGGGAATACAATGAGCAGTTCTTC
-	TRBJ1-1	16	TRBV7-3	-	CASSLKGYRDNTEAFF	TGTGCCAGCAGCTTAAAAGGGTACCGGGACAACACTGAAGCTTTCTTT
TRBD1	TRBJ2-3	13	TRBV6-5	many	CASGQGDTDTQYF	TGTGCCAGCGGACAGGGGGACACAGATACGCAGTATTTT
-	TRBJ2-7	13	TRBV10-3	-	CAISRDTSYEQYF	TGTGCCATCAGCCGGGACACCAGCTACGAGCAGTACTTC
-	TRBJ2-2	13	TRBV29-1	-	CSVEGDYTGELFF	TGCAGCGTTGAAGGGGATTACACCGGGGAGCTGTTTTTT
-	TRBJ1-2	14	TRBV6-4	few	CASSQRLGNYGYTF	TGTGCCAGCAGCCAAAGGCTGGGCAACTATGGCTACACCTTC
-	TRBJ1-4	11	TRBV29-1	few	CSGEENEKLFF	TGCAGCGGGGAGGAAAATGAAAAACTGTTTTTT
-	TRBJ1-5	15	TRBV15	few	CATSTEGRFHQPQHF	TGTGCCACCAGCACAGAGGGGCGTTTTCATCAGCCCCAGCATTTT
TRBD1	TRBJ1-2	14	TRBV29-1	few	CSVEEGQSNYGYTF	TGCAGCGTTGAAGAGGGACAGTCCAACTATGGCTACACCTTC
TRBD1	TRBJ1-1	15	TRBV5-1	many	CASSLTGGMGTEAFF	TGCGCCAGCAGCTTGACAGGGGGAATGGGCACTGAAGCTTTCTTT
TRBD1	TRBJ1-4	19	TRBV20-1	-	CSARESRDRGPGPNEKLFF	TGCAGTGCTAGGGAATCCCGGGACAGGGGTCCGGGTCCTAATGAAAAACTGTTTTTT
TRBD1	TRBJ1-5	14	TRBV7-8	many	CASSLGTGVQPQHF	TGTGCCAGCAGCTTGGGGACAGGGGTCCAGCCCCAGCATTTT
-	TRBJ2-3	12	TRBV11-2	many	CASSSTSDTQYF	TGTGCCAGCAGCTCGACTTCAGATACGCAGTATTTT
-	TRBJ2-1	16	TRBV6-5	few	CASSYWTGGPSNEQFF	TGTGCCAGCAGTTACTGGACCGGGGGGCCCTCCAATGAGCAGTTCTTC
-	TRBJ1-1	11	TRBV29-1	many	CSASRQTEAFF	TGCAGCGCCTCTCGACAGACTGAAGCTTTCTTT
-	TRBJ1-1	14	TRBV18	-	CASSPGSFVTEAFF	TGTGCCAGCTCACCGGGCAGCTTCGTCACTGAAGCTTTCTTT
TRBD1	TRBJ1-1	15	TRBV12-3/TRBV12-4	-	CASSLWDRGNTEAFF	TGTGCCAGCAGTTTATGGGACAGGGGTAACACTGAAGCTTTCTTT
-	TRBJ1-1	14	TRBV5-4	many	CASSLRTLNTEAFF	TGTGCCAGCAGCTTGCGGACATTGAACACTGAAGCTTTCTTT
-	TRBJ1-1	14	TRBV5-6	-	CASSPDTANTEAFF	TGTGCCAGCAGCCCCGACACCGCGAACACTGAAGCTTTCTTT
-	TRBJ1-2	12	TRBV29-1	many	CSVEGNNYGYTF	TGCAGCGTTGAGGGGAATAACTATGGCTACACCTTC
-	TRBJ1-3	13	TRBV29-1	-	CSVENNSGNTIYF	TGCAGCGTTGAGAACAACTCTGGAAACACCATATATTTT
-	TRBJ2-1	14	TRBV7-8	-	CASSLGTEYNEQFF	TGTGCCAGCAGCTTAGGGACGGAATACAATGAGCAGTTCTTC
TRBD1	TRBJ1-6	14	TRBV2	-	CATRTGVSNSPLHF	TGTGCCACCCGGACAGGGGTTTCTAATTCACCCCTCCACTTT
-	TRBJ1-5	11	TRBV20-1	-	CSARSGQPQHF	TGCAGTGCTAGGTCGGGTCAGCCCCAGCATTTT
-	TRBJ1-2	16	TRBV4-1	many	CASSQSPGALNYGYTF	TGCGCCAGCAGCCAGTCGCCGGGAGCCCTTAACTATGGCTACACCTTC
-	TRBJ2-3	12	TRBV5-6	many	CASTAGKGEQYF	TGTGCCAGCACGGCAGGCAAGGGGGAGCAGTATTTT
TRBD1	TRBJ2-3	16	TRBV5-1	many	CASSSGTGPSTDTQYF	TGCGCCAGCAGCTCCGGGACAGGACCAAGCACAGATACGCAGTATTTT
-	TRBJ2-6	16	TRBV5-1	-	CASSLTGYSGANVLTF	TGCGCCAGCAGCTTGACAGGCTACTCTGGGGCCAACGTCCTGACTTTC
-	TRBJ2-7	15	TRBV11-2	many	CASSLDQTILYEQYF	TGTGCCAGCAGCTTAGATCAGACGATCCTTTACGAGCAGTACTTC
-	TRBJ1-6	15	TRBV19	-	CASSMQVRDNSPLHF	TGTGCCAGTAGTATGCAGGTCCGTGATAATTCACCCCTCCACTTT
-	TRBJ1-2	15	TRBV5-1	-	CASSLEMGVSRGYTF	TGCGCCAGCAGCTTGGAGATGGGGGTTTCTAGGGGCTACACCTTC